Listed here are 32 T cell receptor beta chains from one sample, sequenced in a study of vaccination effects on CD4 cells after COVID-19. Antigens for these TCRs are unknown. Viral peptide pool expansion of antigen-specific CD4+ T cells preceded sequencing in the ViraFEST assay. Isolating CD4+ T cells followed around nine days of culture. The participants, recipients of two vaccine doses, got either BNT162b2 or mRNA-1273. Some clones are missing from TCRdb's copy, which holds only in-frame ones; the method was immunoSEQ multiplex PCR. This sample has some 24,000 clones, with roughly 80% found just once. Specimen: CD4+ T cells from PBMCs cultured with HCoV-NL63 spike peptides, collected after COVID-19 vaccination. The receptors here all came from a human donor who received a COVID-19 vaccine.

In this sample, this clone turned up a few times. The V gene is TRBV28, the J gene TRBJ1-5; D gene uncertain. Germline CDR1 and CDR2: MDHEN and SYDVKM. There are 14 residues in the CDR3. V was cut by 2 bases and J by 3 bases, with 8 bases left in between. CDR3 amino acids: CASSLPGFNQPQHF. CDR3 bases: TGTGCCAGCAGTTTACCAGGCTTCAATCAGCCCCAGCATTTT.

The CDR3 nucleotides are TGTGCCAGCAGTTACTGGCTAGCGCTATACAATGAGCAGTTCTTC. Protein product: CASSYWLALYNEQFF. The chain carries TRBV6-5 and TRBJ2-1; possibly TRBD2 for D (6 bases). CDR3 length equals 15 residues. With 1 base removed from V and 4 bases from J, the gap between germline ends came to 11 bases. The germline gives CDR1 MNHEY, CDR2 SVGAGI.

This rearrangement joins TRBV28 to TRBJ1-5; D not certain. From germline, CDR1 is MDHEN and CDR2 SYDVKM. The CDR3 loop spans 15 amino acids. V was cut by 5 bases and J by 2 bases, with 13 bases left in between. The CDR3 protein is CASSLAIAGNQPQHF. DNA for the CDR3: TGTGCCAGCAGTCTTGCAATAGCAGGCAATCAGCCCCAGCATTTT.

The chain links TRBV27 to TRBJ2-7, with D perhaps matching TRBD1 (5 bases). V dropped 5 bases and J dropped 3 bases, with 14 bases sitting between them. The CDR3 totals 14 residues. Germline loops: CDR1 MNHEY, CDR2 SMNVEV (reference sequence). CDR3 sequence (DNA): TGTGCCAGCAGTGGAAGGACACCCTACTACGAGCAGTACTTC. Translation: CASSGRTPYYEQYF.

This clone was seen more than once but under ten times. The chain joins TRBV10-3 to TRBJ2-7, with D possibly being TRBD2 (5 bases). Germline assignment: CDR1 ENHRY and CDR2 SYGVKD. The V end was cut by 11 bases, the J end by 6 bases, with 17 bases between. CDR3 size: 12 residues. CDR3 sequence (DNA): TGTGCCTCCGGGGTGGTTACCGGCGAGCAGTACTTC. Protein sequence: CASGVVTGEQYF.

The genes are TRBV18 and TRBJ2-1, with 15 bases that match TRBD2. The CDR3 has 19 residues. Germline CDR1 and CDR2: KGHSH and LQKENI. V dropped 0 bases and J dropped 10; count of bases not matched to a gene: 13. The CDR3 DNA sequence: TGTGCCAGCTCACCACCATCCGGGACTAGCGGGGGGTTGAAAGGCGAGCAGTTCTTC. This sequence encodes CASSPPSGTSGGLKGEQFF.

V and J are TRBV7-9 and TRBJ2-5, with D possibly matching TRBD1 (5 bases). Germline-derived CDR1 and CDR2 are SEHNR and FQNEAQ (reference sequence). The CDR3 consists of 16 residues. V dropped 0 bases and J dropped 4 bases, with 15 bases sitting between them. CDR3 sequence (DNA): TGTGCCAGCAGCTTAGCGCAGGGATCATCTCGAGAGACCCAGTACTTC. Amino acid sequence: CASSLAQGSSRETQYF.

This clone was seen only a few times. The CDR3 sequence is CASRKDRVGTEAFF. The CDR3 DNA follows: TGTGCCAGCAGGAAAGACAGGGTAGGCACTGAAGCTTTCTTT. V is TRBV6-5 and J is TRBJ1-1, with 7 bases lining up with TRBD1. CDR3 size: 14 residues. The ends lost 6 bases at V and 4 bases at J; junction bases unmatched: 8. Per germline, CDR1 MNHEY and CDR2 SVGAGI.

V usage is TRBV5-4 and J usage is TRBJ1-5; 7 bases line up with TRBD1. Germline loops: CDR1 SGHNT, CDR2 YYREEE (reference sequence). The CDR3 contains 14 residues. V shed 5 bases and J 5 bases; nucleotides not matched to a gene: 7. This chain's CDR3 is CASSQDRSDQPQHF. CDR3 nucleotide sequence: TGTGCCAGCAGTCAGGACAGGTCCGATCAGCCCCAGCATTTT.

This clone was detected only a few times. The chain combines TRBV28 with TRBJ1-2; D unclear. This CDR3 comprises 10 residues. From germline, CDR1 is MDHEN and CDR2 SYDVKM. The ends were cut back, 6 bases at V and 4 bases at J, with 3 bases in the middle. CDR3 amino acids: CASRRYGYTF. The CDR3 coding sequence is TGTGCCAGCAGACGCTATGGCTACACCTTC.

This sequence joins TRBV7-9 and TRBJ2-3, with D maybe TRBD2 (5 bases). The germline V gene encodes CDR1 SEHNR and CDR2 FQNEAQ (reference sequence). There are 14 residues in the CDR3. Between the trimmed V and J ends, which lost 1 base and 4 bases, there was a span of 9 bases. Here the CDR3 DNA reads TGTGCCAGCAGCTTAGGGGGAGTCCCAGATACGCAGTATTTT. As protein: CASSLGGVPDTQYF. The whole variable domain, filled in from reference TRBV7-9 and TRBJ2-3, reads DTGVSQNPRHKITKRGQNVTFRCDPISEHNRLYWYRQTLGQGPEFLTYFQNEAQLEKSRLLSDRFSAERPKGSFSTLEIQRTEQGDSAMYLCASSLGGVPDTQYFGPGTRLTVL.

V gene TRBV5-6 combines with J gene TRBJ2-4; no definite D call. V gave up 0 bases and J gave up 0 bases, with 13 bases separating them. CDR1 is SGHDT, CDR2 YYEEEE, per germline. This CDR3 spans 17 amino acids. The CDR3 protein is CASSLDGIRLAKNIQYF. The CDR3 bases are TGTGCCAGCAGCTTGGACGGAATTAGGTTAGCCAAAAACATTCAGTACTTC.

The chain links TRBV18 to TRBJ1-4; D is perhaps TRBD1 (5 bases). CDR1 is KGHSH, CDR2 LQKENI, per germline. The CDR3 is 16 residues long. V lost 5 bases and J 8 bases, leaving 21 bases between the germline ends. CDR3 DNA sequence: TGTGCCAGCTCAGGCAACACCGGGGGTACGGTCGAAAAACTGTTTTTT. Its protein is CASSGNTGGTVEKLFF.

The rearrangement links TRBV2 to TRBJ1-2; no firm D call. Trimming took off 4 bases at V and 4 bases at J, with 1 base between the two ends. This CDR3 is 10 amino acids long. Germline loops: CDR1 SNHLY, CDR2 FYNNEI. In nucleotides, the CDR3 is TGTGCCAGCAGTGGCTATGGCTACACCTTC. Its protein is CASSGYGYTF.

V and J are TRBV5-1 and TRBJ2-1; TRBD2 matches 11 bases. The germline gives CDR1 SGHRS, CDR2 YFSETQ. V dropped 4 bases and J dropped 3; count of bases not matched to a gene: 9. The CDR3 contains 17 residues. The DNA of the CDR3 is TGCGCCAGCAGCCGCCTGACTAGCGGGGACCTCTACAATGAGCAGTTCTTC. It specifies CASSRLTSGDLYNEQFF.

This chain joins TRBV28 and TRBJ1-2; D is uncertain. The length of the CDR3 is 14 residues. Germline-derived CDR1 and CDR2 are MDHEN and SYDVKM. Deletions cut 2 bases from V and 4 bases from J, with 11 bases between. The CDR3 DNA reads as TGTGCCAGCAGTTTAGGGCTACAGTTCTATGGCTACACCTTC. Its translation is CASSLGLQFYGYTF.

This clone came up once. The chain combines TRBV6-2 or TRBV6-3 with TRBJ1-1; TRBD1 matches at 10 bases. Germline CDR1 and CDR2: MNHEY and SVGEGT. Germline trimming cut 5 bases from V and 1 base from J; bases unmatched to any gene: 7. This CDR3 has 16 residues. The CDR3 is CASSRDRGRTNTEAFF. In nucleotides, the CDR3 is TGTGCCAGCAGTCGGGACAGGGGACGTACGAACACTGAAGCTTTCTTT.

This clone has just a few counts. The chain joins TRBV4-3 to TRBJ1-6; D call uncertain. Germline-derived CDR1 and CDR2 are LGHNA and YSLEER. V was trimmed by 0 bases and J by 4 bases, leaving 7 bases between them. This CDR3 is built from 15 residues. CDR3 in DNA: TGCGCCAGCAGCCAAGAGGTCTCGTATAATTCACCCCTCCACTTT. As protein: CASSQEVSYNSPLHF.

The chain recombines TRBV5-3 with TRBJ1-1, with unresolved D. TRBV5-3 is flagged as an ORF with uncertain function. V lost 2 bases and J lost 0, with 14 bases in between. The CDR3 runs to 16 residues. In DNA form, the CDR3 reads TGTGCCAGAAGCTTTTCGGCGGACGTCATGAACACTGAAGCTTTCTTT. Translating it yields CARSFSADVMNTEAFF.

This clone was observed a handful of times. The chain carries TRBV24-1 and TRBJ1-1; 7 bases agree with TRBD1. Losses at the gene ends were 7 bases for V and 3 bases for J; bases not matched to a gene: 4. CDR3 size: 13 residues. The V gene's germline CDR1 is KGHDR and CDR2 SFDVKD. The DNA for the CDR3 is TGTGCCACCAGCCACAGGGGCGACACTGAAGCTTTCTTT. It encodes CATSHRGDTEAFF.

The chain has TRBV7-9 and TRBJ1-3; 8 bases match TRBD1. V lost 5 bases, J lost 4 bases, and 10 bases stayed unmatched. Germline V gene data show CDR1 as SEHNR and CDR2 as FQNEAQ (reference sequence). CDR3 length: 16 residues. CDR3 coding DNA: TGTGCCAGCAGCGCTCTCAGGGGGCGAAGAGGAAACACCATATATTTT. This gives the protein CASSALRGRRGNTIYF.

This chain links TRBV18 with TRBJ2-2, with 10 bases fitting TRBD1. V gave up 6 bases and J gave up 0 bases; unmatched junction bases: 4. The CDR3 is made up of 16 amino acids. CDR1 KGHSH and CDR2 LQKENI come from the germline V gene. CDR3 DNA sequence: TGTGCCAGCTCCCCAGGACAGGGGGCGAACACCGGGGAGCTGTTTTTT. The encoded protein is CASSPGQGANTGELFF. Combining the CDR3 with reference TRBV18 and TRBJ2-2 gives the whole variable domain NAGVMQNPRHLVRRRGQEARLRCSPMKGHSHVYWYRQLPEEGLKFMVYLQKENIIDESGMPKERFSAEFPKEGPSILRIQQVVRGDSAAYFCASSPGQGANTGELFFGEGSRLTVL.

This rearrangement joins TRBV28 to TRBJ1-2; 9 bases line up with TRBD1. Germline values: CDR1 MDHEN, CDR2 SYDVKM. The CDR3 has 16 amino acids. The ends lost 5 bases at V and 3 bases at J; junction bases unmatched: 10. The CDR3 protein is CASSRPGTGRDYGYTF. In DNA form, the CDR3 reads TGTGCCAGCAGTCGCCCCGGGACAGGGAGAGACTATGGCTACACCTTC.

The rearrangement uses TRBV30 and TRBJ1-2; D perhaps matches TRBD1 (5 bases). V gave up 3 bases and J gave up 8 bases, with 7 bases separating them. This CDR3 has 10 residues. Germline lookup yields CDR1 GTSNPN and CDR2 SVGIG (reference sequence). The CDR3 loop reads CAWSREGYTF. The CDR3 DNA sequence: TGTGCCTGGAGCAGGGAAGGCTACACCTTC.

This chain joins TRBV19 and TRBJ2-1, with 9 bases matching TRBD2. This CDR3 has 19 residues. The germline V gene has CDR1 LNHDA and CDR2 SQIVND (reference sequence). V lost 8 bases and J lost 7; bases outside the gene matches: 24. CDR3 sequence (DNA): TGTGCCAGTGGACGACGGACTAGCGCGCTGGTAAGCAGTTTTAATGAGCAGTTCTTC. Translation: CASGRRTSALVSSFNEQFF.

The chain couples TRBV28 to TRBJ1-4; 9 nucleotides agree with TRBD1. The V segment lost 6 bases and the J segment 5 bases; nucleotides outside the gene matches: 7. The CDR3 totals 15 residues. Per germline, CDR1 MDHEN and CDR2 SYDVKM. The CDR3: CASSRTGGGNEKLFF. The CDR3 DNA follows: TGTGCCAGCAGCCGAACAGGGGGCGGAAATGAAAAACTGTTTTTT.

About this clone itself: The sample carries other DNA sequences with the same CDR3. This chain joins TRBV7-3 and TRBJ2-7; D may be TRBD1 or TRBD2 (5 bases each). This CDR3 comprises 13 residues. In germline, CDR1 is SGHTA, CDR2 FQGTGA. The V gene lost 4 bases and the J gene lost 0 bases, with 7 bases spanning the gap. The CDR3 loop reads CASSSGPSYEQYF. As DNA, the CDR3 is TGTGCCAGCAGCTCGGGACCCTCCTACGAGCAGTACTTC.

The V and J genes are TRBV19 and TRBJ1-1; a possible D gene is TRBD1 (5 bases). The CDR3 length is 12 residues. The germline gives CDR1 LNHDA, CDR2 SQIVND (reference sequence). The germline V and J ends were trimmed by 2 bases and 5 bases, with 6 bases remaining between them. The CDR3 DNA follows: TGTGCCAGTAGTATAAGGGGTACTGAAGCTTTCTTT. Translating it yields CASSIRGTEAFF. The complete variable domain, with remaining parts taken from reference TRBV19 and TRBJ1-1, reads DGGITQSPKYLFRKEGQNVTLSCEQNLNHDAMYWYRQDPGQGLRLIYYSQIVNDFQKGDIAEGYSVSREKKESFPLTVTSAQKNPTAFYLCASSIRGTEAFFGQGTRLTVV.

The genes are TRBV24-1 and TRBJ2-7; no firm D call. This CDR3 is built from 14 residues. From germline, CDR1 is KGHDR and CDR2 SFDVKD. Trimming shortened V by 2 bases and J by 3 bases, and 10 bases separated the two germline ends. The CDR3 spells CATSDCTTYYEQYF. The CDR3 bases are TGTGCCACCAGTGATTGTACAACCTACTACGAGCAGTACTTC.

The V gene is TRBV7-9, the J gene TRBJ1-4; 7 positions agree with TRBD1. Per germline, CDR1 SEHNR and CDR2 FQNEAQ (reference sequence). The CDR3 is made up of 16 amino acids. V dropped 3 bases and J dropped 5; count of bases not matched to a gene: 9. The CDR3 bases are TGTGCCAGCAGCTTTTTCTCTCCGGGACAGAATGAAAAACTGTTTTTT. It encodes CASSFFSPGQNEKLFF.

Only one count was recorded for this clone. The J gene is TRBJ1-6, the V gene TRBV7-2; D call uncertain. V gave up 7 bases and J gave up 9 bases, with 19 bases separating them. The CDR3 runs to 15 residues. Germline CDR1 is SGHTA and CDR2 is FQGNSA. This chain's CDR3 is CASTFSRRVASPLHF. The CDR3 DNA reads TGTGCCAGCACTTTTTCTAGGAGGGTGGCTTCACCCCTCCACTTT. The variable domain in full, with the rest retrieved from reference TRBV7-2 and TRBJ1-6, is GAGVSQSPSNKVTEKGKDVELRCDPISGHTALYWYRQSLGQGLEFLIYFQGNSAPDKSGLPSDRFSAERTGGSVSTLTIQRTQQEDSAVYLCASTFSRRVASPLHFGNGTRLTVT.

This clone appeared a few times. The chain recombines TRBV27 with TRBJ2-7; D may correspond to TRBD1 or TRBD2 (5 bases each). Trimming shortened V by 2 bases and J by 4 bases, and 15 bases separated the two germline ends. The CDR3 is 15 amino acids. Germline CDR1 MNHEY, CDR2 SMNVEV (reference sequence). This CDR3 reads CASSLGTPGPYEQYF. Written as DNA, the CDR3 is TGTGCCAGCAGTTTAGGCACTCCGGGACCTTACGAGCAGTACTTC.